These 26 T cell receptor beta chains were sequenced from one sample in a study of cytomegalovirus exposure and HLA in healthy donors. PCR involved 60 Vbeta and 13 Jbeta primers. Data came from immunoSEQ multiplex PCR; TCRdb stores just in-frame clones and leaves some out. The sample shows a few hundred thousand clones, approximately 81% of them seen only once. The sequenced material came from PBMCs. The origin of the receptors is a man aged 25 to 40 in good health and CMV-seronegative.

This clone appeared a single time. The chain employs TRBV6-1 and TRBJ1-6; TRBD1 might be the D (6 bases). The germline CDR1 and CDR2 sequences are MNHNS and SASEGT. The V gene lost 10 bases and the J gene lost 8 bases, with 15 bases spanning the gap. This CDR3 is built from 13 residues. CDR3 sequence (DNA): TGTGCCACCAAAGAGACAGGCGATTCACCCCTCCACTTT. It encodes CATKETGDSPLHF.

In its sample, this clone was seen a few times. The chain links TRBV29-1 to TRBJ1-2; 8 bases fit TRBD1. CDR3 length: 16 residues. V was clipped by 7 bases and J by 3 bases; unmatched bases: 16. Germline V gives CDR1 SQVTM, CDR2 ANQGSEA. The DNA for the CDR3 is TGCAGCGGCGGACCAGAGACAGGGGCTTTTTACTATGGCTACACCTTC. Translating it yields CSGGPETGAFYYGYTF.

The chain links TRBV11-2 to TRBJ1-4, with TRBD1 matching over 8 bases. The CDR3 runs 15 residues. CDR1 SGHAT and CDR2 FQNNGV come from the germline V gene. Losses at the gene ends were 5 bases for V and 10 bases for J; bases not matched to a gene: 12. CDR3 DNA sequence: TGTGCCAGCAGCCTGACTGGGACAGGCGTGGGAAAACTGTTTTTT. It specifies CASSLTGTGVGKLFF.

CDR3: CASRDRDRGFWETQYF. The CDR3, as DNA: TGTGCCAGCAGGGACCGGGACAGGGGGTTCTGGGAGACCCAGTACTTC. This chain links TRBV28 with TRBJ2-5; 11 bases align to TRBD1. Trimming took 6 bases from V and 5 from J; bases not matched to a gene: 11. In germline, CDR1 is MDHEN, CDR2 SYDVKM. The CDR3 runs 16 residues.

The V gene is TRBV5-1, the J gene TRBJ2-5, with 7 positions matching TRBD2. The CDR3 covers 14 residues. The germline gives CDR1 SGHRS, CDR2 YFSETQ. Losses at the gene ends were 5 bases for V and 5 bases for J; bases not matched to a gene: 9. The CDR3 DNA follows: TGCGCCAGCAGGCAGACTAGCTCGGTTGAGACCCAGTACTTC. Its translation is CASRQTSSVETQYF.

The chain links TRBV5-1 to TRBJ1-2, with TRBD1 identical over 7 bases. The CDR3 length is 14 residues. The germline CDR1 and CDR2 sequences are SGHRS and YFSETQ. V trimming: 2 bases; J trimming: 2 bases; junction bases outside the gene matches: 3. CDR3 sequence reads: CASSLKGANYGYTF. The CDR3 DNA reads TGCGCCAGCAGCTTAAAGGGGGCAAACTATGGCTACACCTTC. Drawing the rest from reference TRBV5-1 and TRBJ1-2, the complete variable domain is KAGVTQTPRYLIKTRGQQVTLSCSPISGHRSVSWYQQTPGQGLQFLFEYFSETQRNKGNFPGRFSGRQFSNSRSEMNVSTLELGDSALYLCASSLKGANYGYTFGSGTRLTVV.

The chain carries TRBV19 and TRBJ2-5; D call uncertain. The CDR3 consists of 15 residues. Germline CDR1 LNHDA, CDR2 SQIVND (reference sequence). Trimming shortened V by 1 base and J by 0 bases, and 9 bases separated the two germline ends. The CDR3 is CASSIGASYQETQYF. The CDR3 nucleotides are TGTGCCAGTAGTATAGGGGCCAGTTACCAAGAGACCCAGTACTTC.

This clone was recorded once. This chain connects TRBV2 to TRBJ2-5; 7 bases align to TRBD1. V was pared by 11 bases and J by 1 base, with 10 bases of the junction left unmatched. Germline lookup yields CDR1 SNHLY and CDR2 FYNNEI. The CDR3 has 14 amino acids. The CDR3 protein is CAGQAKHFQETQYF. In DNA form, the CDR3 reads TGTGCCGGACAGGCTAAACACTTCCAAGAGACCCAGTACTTC.

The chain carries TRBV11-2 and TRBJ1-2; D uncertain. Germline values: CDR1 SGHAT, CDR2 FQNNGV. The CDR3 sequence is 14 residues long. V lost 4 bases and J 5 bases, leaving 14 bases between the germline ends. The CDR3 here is CASSWPGTVYGYTF. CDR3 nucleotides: TGTGCCAGCAGCTGGCCGGGTACGGTATATGGCTACACCTTC.

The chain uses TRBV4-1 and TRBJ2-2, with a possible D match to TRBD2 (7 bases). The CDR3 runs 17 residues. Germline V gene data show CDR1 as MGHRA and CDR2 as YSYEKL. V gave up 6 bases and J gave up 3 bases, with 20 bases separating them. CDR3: CASRAKGGGPDTGELFF. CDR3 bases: TGCGCCAGCAGGGCCAAAGGGGGGGGGCCGGACACCGGGGAGCTGTTTTTT.

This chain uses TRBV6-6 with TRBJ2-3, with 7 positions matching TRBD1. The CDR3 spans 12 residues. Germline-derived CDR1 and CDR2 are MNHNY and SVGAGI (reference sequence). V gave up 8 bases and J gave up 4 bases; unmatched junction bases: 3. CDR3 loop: CASQGVPDTQYF. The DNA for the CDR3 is TGTGCCAGCCAGGGGGTCCCAGATACGCAGTATTTT.

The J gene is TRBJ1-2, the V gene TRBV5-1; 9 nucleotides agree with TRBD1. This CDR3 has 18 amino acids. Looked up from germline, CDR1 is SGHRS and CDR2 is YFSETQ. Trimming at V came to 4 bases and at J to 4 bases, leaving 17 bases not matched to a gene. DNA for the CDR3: TGCGCCAGCAGCCAATTTACACAGGGGGCACGACCACCCTATGGCTACACCTTC. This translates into CASSQFTQGARPPYGYTF.

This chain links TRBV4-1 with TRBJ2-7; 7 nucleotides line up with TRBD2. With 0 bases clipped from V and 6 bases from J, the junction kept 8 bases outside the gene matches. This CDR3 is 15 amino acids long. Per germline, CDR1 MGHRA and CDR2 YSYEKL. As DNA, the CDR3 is TGCGCCAGCAGCCAAGAGGGGGGGAACTTGGGCGAGCAGTACTTC. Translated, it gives CASSQEGGNLGEQYF.

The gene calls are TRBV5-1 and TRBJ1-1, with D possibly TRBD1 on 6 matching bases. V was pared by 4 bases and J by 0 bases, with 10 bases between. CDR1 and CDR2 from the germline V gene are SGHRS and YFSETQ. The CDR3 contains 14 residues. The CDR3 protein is CASSGQTLNTEAFF. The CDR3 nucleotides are TGCGCCAGCAGCGGACAGACTTTGAACACTGAAGCTTTCTTT.

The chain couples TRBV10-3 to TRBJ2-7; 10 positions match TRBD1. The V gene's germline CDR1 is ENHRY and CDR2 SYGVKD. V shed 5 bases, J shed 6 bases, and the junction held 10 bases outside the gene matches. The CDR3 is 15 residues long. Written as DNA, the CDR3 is TGTGCCATCAGTTCCGGGACAGGGGAAAGTGGCGAGCAGTACTTC. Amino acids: CAISSGTGESGEQYF.

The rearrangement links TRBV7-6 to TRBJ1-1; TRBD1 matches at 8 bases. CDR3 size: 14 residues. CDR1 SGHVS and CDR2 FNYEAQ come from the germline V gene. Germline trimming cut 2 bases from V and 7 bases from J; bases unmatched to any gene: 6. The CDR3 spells CASSLLAGGGEAFF. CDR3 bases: TGTGCCAGCAGCTTATTAGCAGGGGGCGGTGAAGCTTTCTTT.

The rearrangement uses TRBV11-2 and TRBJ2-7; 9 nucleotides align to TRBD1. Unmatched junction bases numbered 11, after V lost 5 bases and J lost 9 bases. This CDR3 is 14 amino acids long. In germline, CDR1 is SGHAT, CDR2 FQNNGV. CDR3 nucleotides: TGTGCCAGCAGCATACGGACAGGGGCTCAGGGGCAGTACTTC. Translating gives CASSIRTGAQGQYF.

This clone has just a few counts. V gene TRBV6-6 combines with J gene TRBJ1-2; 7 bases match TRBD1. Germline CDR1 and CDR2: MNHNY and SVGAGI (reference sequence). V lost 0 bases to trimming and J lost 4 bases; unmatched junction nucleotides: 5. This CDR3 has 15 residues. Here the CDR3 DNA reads TGTGCCAGCAGTTACTCCTCTGACAGGGCCTATGGCTACACCTTC. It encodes CASSYSSDRAYGYTF.

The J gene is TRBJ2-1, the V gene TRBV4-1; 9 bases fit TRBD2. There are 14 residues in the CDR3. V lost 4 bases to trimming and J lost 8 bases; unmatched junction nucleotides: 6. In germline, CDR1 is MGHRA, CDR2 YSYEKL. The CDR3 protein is CASSRGGARDEQFF. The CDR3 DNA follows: TGCGCCAGCAGCCGCGGGGGGGCCAGAGATGAGCAGTTCTTC.

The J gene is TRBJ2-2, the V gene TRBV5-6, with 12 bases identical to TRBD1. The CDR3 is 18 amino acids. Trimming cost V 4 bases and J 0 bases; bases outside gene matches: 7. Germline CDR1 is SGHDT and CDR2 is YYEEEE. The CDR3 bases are TGTGCCAGCAGCACGGGGGACAGGGGGCCTGCGAACACCGGGGAGCTGTTTTTT. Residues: CASSTGDRGPANTGELFF.

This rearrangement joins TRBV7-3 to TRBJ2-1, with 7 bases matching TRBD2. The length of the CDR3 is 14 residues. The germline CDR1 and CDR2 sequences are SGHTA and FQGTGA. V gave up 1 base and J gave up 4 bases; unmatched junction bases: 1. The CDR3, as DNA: TGTGCCAGCAGCTTAAGCGGGGGATACAATGAGCAGTTCTTC. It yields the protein CASSLSGGYNEQFF.

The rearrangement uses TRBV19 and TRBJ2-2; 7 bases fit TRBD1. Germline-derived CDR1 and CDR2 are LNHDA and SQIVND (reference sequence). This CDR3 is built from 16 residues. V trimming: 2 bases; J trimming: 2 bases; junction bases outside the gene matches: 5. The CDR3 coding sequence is TGTGCCAGTAGTATACGGGACAGCCCTAACACCGGGGAGCTGTTTTTT. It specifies CASSIRDSPNTGELFF.

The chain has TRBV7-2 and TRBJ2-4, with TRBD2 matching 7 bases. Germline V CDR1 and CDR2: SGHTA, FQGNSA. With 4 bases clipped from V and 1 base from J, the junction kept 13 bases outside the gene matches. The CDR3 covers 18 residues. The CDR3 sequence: CASSSRIGAGDAKNIQYF. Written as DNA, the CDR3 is TGTGCCAGCAGCTCCCGGATCGGGGCGGGGGATGCCAAAAACATTCAGTACTTC.

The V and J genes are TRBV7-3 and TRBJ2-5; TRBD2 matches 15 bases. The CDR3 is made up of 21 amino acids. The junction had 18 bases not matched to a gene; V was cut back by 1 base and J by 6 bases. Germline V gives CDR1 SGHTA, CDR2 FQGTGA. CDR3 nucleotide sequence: TGTGCCAGCAGCTTAAGATCCGGGGGACTAGCGGGGGGATCGTGGTCCCAGACCCAGTACTTC. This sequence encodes CASSLRSGGLAGGSWSQTQYF.

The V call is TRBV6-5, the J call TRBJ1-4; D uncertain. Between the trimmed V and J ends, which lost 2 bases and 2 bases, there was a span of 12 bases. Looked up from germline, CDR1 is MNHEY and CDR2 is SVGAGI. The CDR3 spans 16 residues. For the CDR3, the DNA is TGTGCCAGCAGTTACAGATCGGGGAGGACTAATGAAAAACTGTTTTTT. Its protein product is CASSYRSGRTNEKLFF.

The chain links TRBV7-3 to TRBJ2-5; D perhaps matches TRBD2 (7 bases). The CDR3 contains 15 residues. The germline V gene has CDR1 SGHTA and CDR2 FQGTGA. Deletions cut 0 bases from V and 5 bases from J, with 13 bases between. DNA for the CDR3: TGTGCCAGCAGCTTAACGGGGGGGCTAGCCGAGACCCAGTACTTC. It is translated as CASSLTGGLAETQYF.